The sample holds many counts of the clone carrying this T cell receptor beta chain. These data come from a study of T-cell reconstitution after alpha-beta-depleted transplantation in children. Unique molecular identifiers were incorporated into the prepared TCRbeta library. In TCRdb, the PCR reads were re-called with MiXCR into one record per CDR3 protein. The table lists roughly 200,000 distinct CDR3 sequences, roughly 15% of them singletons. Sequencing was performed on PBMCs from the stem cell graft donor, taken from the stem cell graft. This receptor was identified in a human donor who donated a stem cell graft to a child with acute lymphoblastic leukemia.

CDR3 in DNA: TGTGCCAGCAGCTTCCTAGTCGAGCAGTTCTTC. Residues: CASSFLVEQFF. This chain joins TRBV12-3 or TRBV12-4 and TRBJ2-1; the D is unclear. With 6 bases removed from V and 10 bases from J, the gap between germline ends came to 10 bases. The CDR3 loop spans 11 amino acids.